This T cell receptor (beta chain) is drawn from a study of blood T cell repertoires in COVID-19. Study background: From T cells, B-cell-depleted T cells, or PBMCs came the material, which was cDNA or gDNA.

The CDR3 contains 14 residues. Germline-derived CDR1 and CDR2 are LNHDA and SQIVND (reference sequence). V shed 4 bases and J shed 5 bases, with 14 bases lying between them. TCRdb's copy holds only in-frame clones and misses some; the assay was immunoSEQ multiplex PCR. The profile shows 200,000 to 300,000 clones, about 91% of them singletons. This receptor was identified in a person aged 18-35 years with COVID-19, enrolled during active disease. This chain joins TRBV19 and TRBJ2-5, with a weak D call TRBD2 (6 bases). The sequenced material came from peripheral blood. The CDR3 region is CASSKTSRTETQYF. As DNA, the CDR3 is TGTGCCAGTAGTAAAACTAGCAGGACGGAGACCCAGTACTTC.